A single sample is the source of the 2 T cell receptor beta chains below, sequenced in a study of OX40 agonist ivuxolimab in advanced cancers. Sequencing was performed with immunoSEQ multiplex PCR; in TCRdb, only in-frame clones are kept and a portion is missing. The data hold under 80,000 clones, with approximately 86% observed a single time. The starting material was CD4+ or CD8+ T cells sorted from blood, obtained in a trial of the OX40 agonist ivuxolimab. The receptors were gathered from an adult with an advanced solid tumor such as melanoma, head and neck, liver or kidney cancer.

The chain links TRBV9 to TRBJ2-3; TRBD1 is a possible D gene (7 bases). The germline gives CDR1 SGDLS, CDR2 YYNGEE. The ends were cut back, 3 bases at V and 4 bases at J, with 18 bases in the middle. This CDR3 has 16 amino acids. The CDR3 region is CASSALQGEVADTQYF. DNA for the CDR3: TGTGCCAGCAGCGCCCTCCAGGGGGAGGTCGCAGATACGCAGTATTTT.

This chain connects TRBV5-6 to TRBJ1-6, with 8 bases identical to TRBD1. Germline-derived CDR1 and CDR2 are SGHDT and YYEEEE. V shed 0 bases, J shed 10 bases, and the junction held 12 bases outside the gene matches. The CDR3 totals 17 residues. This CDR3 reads CASSLAFRRGLGSPLHF. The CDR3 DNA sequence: TGTGCCAGCAGCTTGGCCTTCCGCAGGGGGCTAGGATCACCCCTCCACTTT. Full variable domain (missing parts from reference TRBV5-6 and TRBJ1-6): DAGVTQSPTHLIKTRGQQVTLRCSPKSGHDTVSWYQQALGQGPQFIFQYYEEEERQRGNFPDRFSGHQFPNYSSELNVNALLLGDSALYLCASSLAFRRGLGSPLHFGNGTRLTVT.